This TCR beta chain emerged from a study of T-cell reconstitution after alpha-beta-depleted transplantation in children. J was trimmed by 0 bases and V by 1 base; bases with no gene match: 14. Germline V gives CDR1 MDHEN, CDR2 SYDVKM. This CDR3 region has 19 residues. Using unique molecular identifiers, the investigators prepared the TCRbeta library. TCRdb independently ran MiXCR on the PCR reads; one entry per CDR3 protein. The sample contains approximately 520,000 distinct CDR3 sequences, about 33% of which appear only once. The chain carries TRBV28 and TRBJ2-7; the match to TRBD2 covers 8 bases. The sequence was collected from a human donor who donated a stem cell graft to a child with aplastic anemia. Sequencing was performed on PBMCs from the stem cell graft donor, taken from the stem cell graft. The CDR3 here is CASSLSTTWREAISYEQYF. The CDR3 region has the DNA TGTGCCAGCAGTTTATCCACGACGTGGCGGGAGGCTATCTCCTACGAGCAGTACTTC.